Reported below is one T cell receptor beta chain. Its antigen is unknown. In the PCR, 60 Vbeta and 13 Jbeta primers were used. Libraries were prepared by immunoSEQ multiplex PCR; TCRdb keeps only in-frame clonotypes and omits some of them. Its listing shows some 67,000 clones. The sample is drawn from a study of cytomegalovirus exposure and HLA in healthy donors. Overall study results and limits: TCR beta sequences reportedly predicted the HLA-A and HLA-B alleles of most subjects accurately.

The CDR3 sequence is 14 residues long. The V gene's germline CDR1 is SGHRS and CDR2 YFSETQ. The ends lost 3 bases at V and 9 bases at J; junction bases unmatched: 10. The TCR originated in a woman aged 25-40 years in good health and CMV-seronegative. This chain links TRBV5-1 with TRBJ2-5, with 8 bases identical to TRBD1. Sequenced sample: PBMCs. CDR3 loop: CASSSTGAEGAQYF. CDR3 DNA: TGCGCCAGCAGCTCGACAGGGGCCGAGGGGGCCCAGTACTTC.